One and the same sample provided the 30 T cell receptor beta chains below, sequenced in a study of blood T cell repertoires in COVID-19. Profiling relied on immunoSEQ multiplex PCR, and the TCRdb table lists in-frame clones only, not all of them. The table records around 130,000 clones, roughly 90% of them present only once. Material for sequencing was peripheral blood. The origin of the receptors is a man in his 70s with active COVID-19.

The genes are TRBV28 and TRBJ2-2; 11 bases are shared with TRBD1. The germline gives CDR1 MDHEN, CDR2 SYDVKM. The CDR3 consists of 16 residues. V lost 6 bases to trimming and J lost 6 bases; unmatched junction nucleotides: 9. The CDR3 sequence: CASSLPGQGGSGELFF. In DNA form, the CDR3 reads TGTGCCAGCAGCTTACCGGGACAGGGGGGGTCCGGGGAGCTGTTTTTT. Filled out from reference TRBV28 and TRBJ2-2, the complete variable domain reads DVKVTQSSRYLVKRTGEKVFLECVQDMDHENMFWYRQDPGLGLRLIYFSYDVKMKEKGDIPEGYSVSREKKERFSLILESASTNQTSMYLCASSLPGQGGSGELFFGEGSRLTVL.

The CDR3 DNA reads as TGTGCCAGCAGTGGGGCCGACACTTCGAACACCGGGGAGCTGTTTTTT. It yields the protein CASSGADTSNTGELFF. The chain employs TRBV28 and TRBJ2-2; perhaps TRBD1 as D (5 bases). The CDR3 contains 16 residues. V was cut by 5 bases and J by 0 bases, with 13 bases left in between. Germline assignment: CDR1 MDHEN and CDR2 SYDVKM.

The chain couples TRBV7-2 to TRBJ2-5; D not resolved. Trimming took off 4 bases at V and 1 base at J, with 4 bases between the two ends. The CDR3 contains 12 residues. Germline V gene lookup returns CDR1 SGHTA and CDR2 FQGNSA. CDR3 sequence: CASSYFQETQYF. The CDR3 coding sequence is TGTGCCAGCAGCTACTTCCAAGAGACCCAGTACTTC.

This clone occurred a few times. The CDR3 coding sequence is TGTGCCAGCGCGTTCAGGACTGAAGCTTTCTTT. Its protein product is CASAFRTEAFF. The chain links TRBV28 to TRBJ1-1; no clear D. This CDR3 has 11 amino acids. Germline V gives CDR1 MDHEN, CDR2 SYDVKM. Trimming left V 8 bases short and J 5 bases short, with 9 bases between.

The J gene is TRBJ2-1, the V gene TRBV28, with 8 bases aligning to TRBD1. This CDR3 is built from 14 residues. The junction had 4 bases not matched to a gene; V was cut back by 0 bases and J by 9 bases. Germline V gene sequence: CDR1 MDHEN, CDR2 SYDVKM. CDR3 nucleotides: TGTGCCAGCAGTTTATGGGACAGGGCGGGTGAGCAGTTCTTC. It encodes CASSLWDRAGEQFF. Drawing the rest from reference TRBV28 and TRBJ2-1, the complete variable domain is DVKVTQSSRYLVKRTGEKVFLECVQDMDHENMFWYRQDPGLGLRLIYFSYDVKMKEKGDIPEGYSVSREKKERFSLILESASTNQTSMYLCASSLWDRAGEQFFGPGTRLTVL.

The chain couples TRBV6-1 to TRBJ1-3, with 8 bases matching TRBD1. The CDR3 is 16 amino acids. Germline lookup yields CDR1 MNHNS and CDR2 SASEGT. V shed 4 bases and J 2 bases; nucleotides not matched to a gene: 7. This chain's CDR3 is CASSVGQGFTGNTIYF. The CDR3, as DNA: TGTGCCAGCAGTGTCGGACAGGGATTCACTGGAAACACCATATATTTT.

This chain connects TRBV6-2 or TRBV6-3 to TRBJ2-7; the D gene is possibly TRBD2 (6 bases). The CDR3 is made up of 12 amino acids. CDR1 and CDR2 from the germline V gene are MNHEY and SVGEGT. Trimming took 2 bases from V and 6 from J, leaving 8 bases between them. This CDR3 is CASSYVSGEQYF. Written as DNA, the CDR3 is TGTGCCAGCAGTTACGTTAGCGGCGAGCAGTACTTC.

Here the CDR3 DNA reads TGTGCCAGCAGCCGACGGGAGGGGGCGTCGGCTGAAGCTTTCTTT. This sequence encodes CASSRREGASAEAFF. V usage is TRBV6-2 or TRBV6-3 and J usage is TRBJ1-1; 7 bases line up with TRBD1. This CDR3 is built from 15 residues. V lost 6 bases and J lost 6; bases outside the gene matches: 13. The V gene's germline CDR1 is MNHEY and CDR2 SVGEGT.

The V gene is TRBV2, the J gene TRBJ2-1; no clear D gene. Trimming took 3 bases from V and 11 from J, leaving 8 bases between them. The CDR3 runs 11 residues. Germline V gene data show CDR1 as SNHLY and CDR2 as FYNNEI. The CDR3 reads CASSESRKQFF. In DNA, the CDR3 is TGTGCCAGCAGTGAGTCGAGGAAGCAGTTCTTC.

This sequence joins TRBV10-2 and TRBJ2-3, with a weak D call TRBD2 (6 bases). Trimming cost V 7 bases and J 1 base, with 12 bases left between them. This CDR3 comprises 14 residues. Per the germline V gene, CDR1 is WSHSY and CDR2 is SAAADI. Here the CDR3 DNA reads TGCGCCAGCAAAGGGGCTAGCGGCACAGATACGCAGTATTTT. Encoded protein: CASKGASGTDTQYF.

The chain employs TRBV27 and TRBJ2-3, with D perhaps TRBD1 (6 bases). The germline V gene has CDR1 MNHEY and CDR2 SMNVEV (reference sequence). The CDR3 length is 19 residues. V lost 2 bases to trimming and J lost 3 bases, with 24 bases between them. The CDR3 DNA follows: TGTGCCAGCAGTTTAAGACAACAGGGTATAGCCCTAAGTACAGATACGCAGTATTTT. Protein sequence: CASSLRQQGIALSTDTQYF.

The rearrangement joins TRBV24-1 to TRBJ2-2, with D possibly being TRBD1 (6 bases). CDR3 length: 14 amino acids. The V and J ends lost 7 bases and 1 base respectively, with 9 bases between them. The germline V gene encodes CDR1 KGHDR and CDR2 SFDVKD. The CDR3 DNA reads TGTGCCACCAGAGGACAGATGAACACCGGGGAGCTGTTTTTT. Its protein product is CATRGQMNTGELFF.

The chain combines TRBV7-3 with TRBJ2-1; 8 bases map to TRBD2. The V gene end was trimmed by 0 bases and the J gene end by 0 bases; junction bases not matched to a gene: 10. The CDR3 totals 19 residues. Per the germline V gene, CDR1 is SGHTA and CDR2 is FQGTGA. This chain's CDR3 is CASSLTALAGLSSYNEQFF. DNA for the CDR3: TGTGCCAGCAGCTTAACGGCGCTAGCGGGCCTGAGCTCCTACAATGAGCAGTTCTTC. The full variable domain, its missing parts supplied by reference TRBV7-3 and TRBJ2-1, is GAGVSQTPSNKVTEKGKYVELRCDPISGHTALYWYRQSLGQGPEFLIYFQGTGAADDSGLPNDRFFAVRPEGSVSTLKIQRTERGDSAVYLCASSLTALAGLSSYNEQFFGPGTRLTVL.

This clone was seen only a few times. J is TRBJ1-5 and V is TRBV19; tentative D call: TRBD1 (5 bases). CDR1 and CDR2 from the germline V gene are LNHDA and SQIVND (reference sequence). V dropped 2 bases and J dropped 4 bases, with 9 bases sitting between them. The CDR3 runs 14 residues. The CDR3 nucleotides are TGTGCCAGTAGTATACAGGGTGGTAATCAGCCCCAGCATTTT. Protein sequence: CASSIQGGNQPQHF.

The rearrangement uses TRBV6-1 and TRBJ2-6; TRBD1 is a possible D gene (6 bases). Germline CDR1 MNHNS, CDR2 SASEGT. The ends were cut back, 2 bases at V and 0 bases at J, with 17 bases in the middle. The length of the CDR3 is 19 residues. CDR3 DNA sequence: TGTGCCAGCAGTGAAAGGCTCGGCACAGGGATCTCTGGGGCCAACGTCCTGACTTTC. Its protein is CASSERLGTGISGANVLTF.

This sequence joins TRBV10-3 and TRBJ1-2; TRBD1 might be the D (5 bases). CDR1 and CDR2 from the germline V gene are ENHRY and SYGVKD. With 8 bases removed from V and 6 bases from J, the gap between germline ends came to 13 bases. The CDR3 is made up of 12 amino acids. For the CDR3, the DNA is TGTGCCATCTGGGCGGGGCTGGATGGCTACACCTTC. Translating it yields CAIWAGLDGYTF.

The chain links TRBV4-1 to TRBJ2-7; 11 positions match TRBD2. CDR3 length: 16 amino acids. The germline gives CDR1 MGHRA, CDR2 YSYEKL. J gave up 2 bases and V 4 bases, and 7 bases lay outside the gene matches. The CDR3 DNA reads TGCGCCAGCAGCCCCTTGGGGACTAGCGGAACCTACGAGCAGTACTTC. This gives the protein CASSPLGTSGTYEQYF.

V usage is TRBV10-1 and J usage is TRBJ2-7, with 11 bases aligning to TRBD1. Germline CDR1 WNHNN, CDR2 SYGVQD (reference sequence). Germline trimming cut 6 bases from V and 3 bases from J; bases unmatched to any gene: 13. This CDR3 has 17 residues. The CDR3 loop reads CASSQGTGGFRVYEQYF. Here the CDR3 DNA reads TGCGCCAGCAGCCAAGGGACAGGGGGTTTTCGGGTCTACGAGCAGTACTTC.

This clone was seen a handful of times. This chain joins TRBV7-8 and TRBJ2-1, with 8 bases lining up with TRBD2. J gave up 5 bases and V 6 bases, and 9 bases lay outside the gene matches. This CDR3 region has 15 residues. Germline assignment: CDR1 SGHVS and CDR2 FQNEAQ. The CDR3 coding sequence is TGTGCCAGCAGGAGGCGCGGGGGGCGGGACAATGAGCAGTTCTTC. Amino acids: CASRRRGGRDNEQFF.

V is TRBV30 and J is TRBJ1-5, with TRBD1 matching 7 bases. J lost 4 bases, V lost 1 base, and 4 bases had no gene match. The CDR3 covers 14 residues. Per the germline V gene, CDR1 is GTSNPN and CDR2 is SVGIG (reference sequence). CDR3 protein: CAWSGGGENQPQHF. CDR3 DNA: TGTGCCTGGAGTGGAGGGGGCGAAAATCAGCCCCAGCATTTT.

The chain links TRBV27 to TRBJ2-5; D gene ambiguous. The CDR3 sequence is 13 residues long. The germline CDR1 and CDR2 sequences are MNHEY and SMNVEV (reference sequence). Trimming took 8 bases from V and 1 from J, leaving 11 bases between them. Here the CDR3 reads CASRSLLQETQYF. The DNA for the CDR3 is TGTGCCAGCCGGAGTCTGCTCCAAGAGACCCAGTACTTC.

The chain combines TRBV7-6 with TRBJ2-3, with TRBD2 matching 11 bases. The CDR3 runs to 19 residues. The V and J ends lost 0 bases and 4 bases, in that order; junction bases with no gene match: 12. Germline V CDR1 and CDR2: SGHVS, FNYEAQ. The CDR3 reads CASSLAGASGRIMPDTQYF. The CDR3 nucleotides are TGTGCCAGCAGCTTAGCTGGGGCTAGCGGGAGGATTATGCCAGATACGCAGTATTTT.

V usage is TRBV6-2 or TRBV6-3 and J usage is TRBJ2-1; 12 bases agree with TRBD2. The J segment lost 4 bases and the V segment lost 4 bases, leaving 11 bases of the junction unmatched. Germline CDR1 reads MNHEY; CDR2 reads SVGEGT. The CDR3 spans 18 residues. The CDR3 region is CASSSARLAGAGYNEQFF. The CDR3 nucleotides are TGTGCCAGCAGTTCAGCCCGACTAGCGGGAGCTGGGTACAATGAGCAGTTCTTC.

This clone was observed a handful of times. The CDR3 DNA reads TGTGCCACCAGTGCAGGGACAGGGGCGACCGGGGAGCTGTTTTTT. Its protein is CATSAGTGATGELFF. The V call is TRBV24-1, the J call TRBJ2-2; TRBD1 matches 10 bases. The V gene end was trimmed by 5 bases and the J gene end by 5 bases; junction bases not matched to a gene: 4. The CDR3 length is 15 residues. The germline CDR1 and CDR2 sequences are KGHDR and SFDVKD.

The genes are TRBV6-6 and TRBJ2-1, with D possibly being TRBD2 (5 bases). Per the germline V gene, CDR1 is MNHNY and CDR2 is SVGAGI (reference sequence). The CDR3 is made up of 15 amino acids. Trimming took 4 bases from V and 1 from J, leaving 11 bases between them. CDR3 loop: CASSLASPSYNEQFF. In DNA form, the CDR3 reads TGTGCCAGCAGTTTGGCTAGCCCATCCTACAATGAGCAGTTCTTC.

CDR3 sequence: CAITLGAAGANVLTF. DNA of the CDR3: TGTGCCATCACCCTTGGGGCCGCTGGGGCCAACGTCCTGACTTTC. This chain joins TRBV10-3 and TRBJ2-6, with D possibly matching TRBD1 (5 bases). Germline CDR1 reads ENHRY; CDR2 reads SYGVKD. CDR3 length: 15 residues. The V and J ends lost 7 bases and 2 bases respectively, with 12 bases between them.

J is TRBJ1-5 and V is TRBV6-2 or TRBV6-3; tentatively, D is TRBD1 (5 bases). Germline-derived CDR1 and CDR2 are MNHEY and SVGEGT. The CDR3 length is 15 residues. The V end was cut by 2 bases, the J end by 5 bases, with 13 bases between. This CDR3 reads CASSYGSGRDQPQHF. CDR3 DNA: TGTGCCAGCAGTTACGGTTCAGGGAGGGATCAGCCCCAGCATTTT.

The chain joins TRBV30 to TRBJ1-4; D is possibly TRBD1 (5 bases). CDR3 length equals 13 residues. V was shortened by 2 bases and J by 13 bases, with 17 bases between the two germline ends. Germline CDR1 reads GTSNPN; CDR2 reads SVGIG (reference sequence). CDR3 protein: CAWSTPGIVGLFF. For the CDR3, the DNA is TGTGCCTGGAGTACCCCAGGGATAGTCGGACTGTTTTTT.

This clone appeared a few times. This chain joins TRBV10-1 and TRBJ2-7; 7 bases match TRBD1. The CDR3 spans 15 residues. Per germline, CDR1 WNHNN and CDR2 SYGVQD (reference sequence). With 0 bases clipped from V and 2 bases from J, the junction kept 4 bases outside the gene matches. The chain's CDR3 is CASSESRTGTYEQYF. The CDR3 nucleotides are TGCGCCAGCAGTGAGTCTAGGACAGGTACCTACGAGCAGTACTTC.

The CDR3 nucleotides are TGTGCCTCGATACCCGGGACTAGCGGGAGGGGTTACGAGCAGTACTTC. Its protein product is CASIPGTSGRGYEQYF. The rearrangement uses TRBV24-1 and TRBJ2-7, with TRBD2 matching over 16 bases. The V and J ends lost 12 bases and 4 bases, in that order; junction bases with no gene match: 11. The CDR3 loop spans 16 amino acids. Germline assignment: CDR1 KGHDR and CDR2 SFDVKD.